Sequencing of this T cell receptor (beta chain) was carried out in a study of blood T cells in healthy people across ages. All donors came from Russia, were Caucasian and healthy, and spanned ages roughly 6 to 95. At least 5 micrograms of total RNA were extracted per sample. As concerns this clonotype: Its antigen remains unidentified.

Sample-barcoded 5' priming and a J-beta primer mix drove a second PCR of roughly 6 to 12 cycles. A single record per CDR3 protein comes from TCRdb applying MiXCR to the 5' RACE reads. The sample carries 1.2 million to 1.5 million distinct CDR3 sequences, 59% recorded once. Study-level findings and limits: When set beside aged donors, long-lived donors presented more naive CD4+ cells and higher diversity. A strong correlation between TCR beta diversity and naive T cell percentage was seen.

This clonotype originated in a man between 18 and 29 years old in good health. Sequenced: blood.

The CDR3 spells CSVEGLAGENEQFF. The DNA for the CDR3 is TGCAGCGTTGAAGGACTAGCGGGAGAAAATGAGCAGTTCTTC. The chain couples TRBV29-1 to TRBJ2-1, with 12 nucleotides matching TRBD2. V was pared by 1 base and J by 7 bases, with 2 bases of the junction left unmatched. The CDR3 is 14 amino acids. Germline loops: CDR1 SQVTM, CDR2 ANQGSEA.